This is a list of T cell receptor beta chains from one sample in a study of blood T cell repertoires in COVID-19. Sequencing was performed with immunoSEQ multiplex PCR; in TCRdb, only in-frame clones are kept and a portion is missing. In the table there are fewer than 500,000 clones, roughly 85% of which are singletons. The specimen was PBMCs or T cells enriched from blood (not recorded which). The receptors derive from a woman aged 18-35 years with acute COVID-19. Each CDR3 is given with its conserved first and last residue. Each record gives: J gene, D gene, clone size, V gene, CDR3 DNA, CDR3 protein. D genes are given only for firm matches. The listing skips clone size in some rows; elsewhere it reads once, few, many or a size class.

j_call: TRBJ2-3
d_call: NA
clone_size: NA
v_call: TRBV19
cdr3_nt: TGTGCCAGTAGTTTCGGACTAACTAGCACAGATACGCAGTATTTT
cdr3_aa: CASSFGLTSTDTQYF

j_call: TRBJ1-2
d_call: NA
clone_size: NA
v_call: TRBV5-4
cdr3_nt: TGTGCCAGCAGCCCCGGACAGACGGGCTACACCTTC
cdr3_aa: CASSPGQTGYTF

j_call: TRBJ2-7
d_call: NA
clone_size: NA
v_call: TRBV28
cdr3_nt: TGTGCCAGCAGCCCGTGGGCCGGCGACGAGCAGTACTTC
cdr3_aa: CASSPWAGDEQYF

j_call: TRBJ2-7
d_call: TRBD1
clone_size: NA
v_call: TRBV3-1/TRBV3-2
cdr3_nt: TGTGCCAGCAGCCAAGGGGGACAGGGATCCTACGAGCAGTACTTC
cdr3_aa: CASSQGGQGSYEQYF

j_call: TRBJ2-7
d_call: NA
clone_size: NA
v_call: TRBV25-1
cdr3_nt: TGTGCCAGCAGTGAATCGGGGGTTATAGGGTACGAGCAGTACTTC
cdr3_aa: CASSESGVIGYEQYF

j_call: TRBJ2-3
d_call: NA
clone_size: NA
v_call: TRBV10-3
cdr3_nt: TGTGCCATCAGTGACGGGGGTTCAGATACGCAGTATTTT
cdr3_aa: CAISDGGSDTQYF

j_call: TRBJ1-5
d_call: NA
clone_size: NA
v_call: TRBV30
cdr3_nt: TGTGCCTGGAGTGTACAGGGAGGCAATCAGCCCCAGCATTTT
cdr3_aa: CAWSVQGGNQPQHF

j_call: TRBJ2-7
d_call: TRBD2
clone_size: NA
v_call: TRBV20-1
cdr3_nt: TGCAGTGCTAGTATCAATAGCGGGAGGAGTTCGGCCTACGAGCAGTACTTC
cdr3_aa: CSASINSGRSSAYEQYF

j_call: TRBJ1-3
d_call: TRBD1
clone_size: once
v_call: TRBV6-5
cdr3_nt: TGTGCCAGCAGTTGGGGACAGTCAGGAAACACCATATATTTT
cdr3_aa: CASSWGQSGNTIYF

j_call: TRBJ2-7
d_call: TRBD1
clone_size: NA
v_call: TRBV30
cdr3_nt: TGTGCCTGGACTGACAGGGAGCCCTACGAGCAGTACTTC
cdr3_aa: CAWTDREPYEQYF

j_call: TRBJ1-6
d_call: TRBD1
clone_size: once
v_call: TRBV7-2
cdr3_nt: TGTGCCAGCAGCTTAGGCTATCCGGGACAGGGGCCGTATTCACCCCTCCACTTT
cdr3_aa: CASSLGYPGQGPYSPLHF

j_call: TRBJ2-1
d_call: TRBD2
clone_size: NA
v_call: TRBV24-1
cdr3_nt: TGTGCCACCAGTGATTTGGCGGGAGCCGGCGATGAGCAGTTCTTC
cdr3_aa: CATSDLAGAGDEQFF

j_call: TRBJ2-4
d_call: NA
clone_size: few
v_call: TRBV7-8
cdr3_nt: TGTGCCAGCAGCTTAGACAGGCAAAACATTCAGTACTTC
cdr3_aa: CASSLDRQNIQYF

j_call: TRBJ2-7
d_call: TRBD2
clone_size: NA
v_call: TRBV6-5
cdr3_nt: TGTGCCAGCAGTTCGTCGCTAGCGGGAGGTAGAGACGAGCAGTACTTC
cdr3_aa: CASSSSLAGGRDEQYF

j_call: TRBJ2-7
d_call: NA
clone_size: few
v_call: TRBV15
cdr3_nt: TGTGCCACCAGCAGACTGCCACAGGGAATGTACGAGCAGTACTTC
cdr3_aa: CATSRLPQGMYEQYF

j_call: TRBJ1-5
d_call: TRBD1
clone_size: NA
v_call: TRBV4-1
cdr3_nt: TGCGCCAGCAGTCCACCGGGACAGGGGGCTAGGCAGCCCCAGCATTTT
cdr3_aa: CASSPPGQGARQPQHF

j_call: TRBJ1-1
d_call: NA
clone_size: NA
v_call: TRBV7-9
cdr3_nt: TGTGCCAGCAGCCCCTCGGGAGGGAACACTGAAGCTTTCTTT
cdr3_aa: CASSPSGGNTEAFF

j_call: TRBJ1-6
d_call: NA
clone_size: NA
v_call: TRBV28
cdr3_nt: TGTGCCAGCAGCCCGTCGGCGGGGAGTAATTCACCCCTCCACTTT
cdr3_aa: CASSPSAGSNSPLHF

j_call: TRBJ1-5
d_call: NA
clone_size: NA
v_call: TRBV7-2
cdr3_nt: TGTGCCAGCAGCTTAAGGCAGGGGAGACAGCCCCAGCATTTT
cdr3_aa: CASSLRQGRQPQHF

j_call: TRBJ1-1
d_call: NA
clone_size: NA
v_call: TRBV5-1
cdr3_nt: TGCGCCAGCAGCCTAGGTGTCTCGAGGGTTTCTGAAGCTTTCTTT
cdr3_aa: CASSLGVSRVSEAFF

j_call: TRBJ2-2
d_call: TRBD2
clone_size: few
v_call: TRBV7-9
cdr3_nt: TGTGCCAGCAGCTCCCAAATAGCGGGAGCCGGGGAGCTGTTTTTT
cdr3_aa: CASSSQIAGAGELFF

j_call: TRBJ1-1
d_call: NA
clone_size: once
v_call: TRBV24-1
cdr3_nt: TGTGCCACCAGTGATTTGTACGCGGGTACGGACACTGAAGCTTTCTTT
cdr3_aa: CATSDLYAGTDTEAFF

j_call: TRBJ2-2
d_call: TRBD2
clone_size: NA
v_call: TRBV11-3
cdr3_nt: TGTGCCAGCAGCTCCCGCGGGGGGGTCGGGGAGCTGTTTTTT
cdr3_aa: CASSSRGGVGELFF

j_call: TRBJ1-1
d_call: NA
clone_size: NA
v_call: TRBV7-9
cdr3_nt: TGTGCCAGCAGCCCTAGGGGGACTGAAGCTTTCTTT
cdr3_aa: CASSPRGTEAFF

j_call: TRBJ1-2
d_call: NA
clone_size: NA
v_call: TRBV7-9
cdr3_nt: TGTGCCAGCAGCCGGGGAGAGGGCTACACCTTC
cdr3_aa: CASSRGEGYTF

j_call: TRBJ1-1
d_call: NA
clone_size: NA
v_call: TRBV6-2/TRBV6-3
cdr3_nt: TGTGCCAGCAGTTCGGGGGGATCAGTAGCTTTCTTT
cdr3_aa: CASSSGGSVAFF

j_call: TRBJ2-2
d_call: NA
clone_size: few
v_call: TRBV19
cdr3_nt: TGTGCCAGTAGTATGGTCGGCACCGGGGAGCTGTTTTTT
cdr3_aa: CASSMVGTGELFF

j_call: TRBJ2-7
d_call: TRBD1
clone_size: NA
v_call: TRBV11-2
cdr3_nt: TGTGCCAGCAGCAAGATGACCGGGACAGGGACTTTCTTACGGCAGTACTTC
cdr3_aa: CASSKMTGTGTFLRQYF

j_call: TRBJ1-6
d_call: NA
clone_size: NA
v_call: TRBV6-5
cdr3_nt: TGTGCCAGCAGTTACTCTACAGGGAACTATAATTCACCCCTCCACTTT
cdr3_aa: CASSYSTGNYNSPLHF

j_call: TRBJ2-3
d_call: TRBD1
clone_size: NA
v_call: TRBV5-4
cdr3_nt: TGTGCCAGCAGCGGACAGGGGGCGGGCACAGATACGCAGTATTTT
cdr3_aa: CASSGQGAGTDTQYF

j_call: TRBJ2-5
d_call: NA
clone_size: NA
v_call: TRBV9
cdr3_nt: TGTGCCAGCAGCGTAGTGGGGGAGGCCCAAGAGACCCAGTACTTC
cdr3_aa: CASSVVGEAQETQYF

j_call: TRBJ1-5
d_call: NA
clone_size: NA
v_call: TRBV29-1
cdr3_nt: TGCAGCGTCCGACTTTCGGGGTTTGGCGATCAGCCCCAGCATTTT
cdr3_aa: CSVRLSGFGDQPQHF

j_call: TRBJ1-6
d_call: TRBD1
clone_size: NA
v_call: TRBV6-5
cdr3_nt: TGTGCCAGCAGAACTGGGAGACAGGGCCATTCACCCCTCCACTTT
cdr3_aa: CASRTGRQGHSPLHF

j_call: TRBJ1-2
d_call: TRBD1
clone_size: NA
v_call: TRBV27
cdr3_nt: TGTGCCAGCAGTACCCACAGGGGAGACGGCTACACCTTC
cdr3_aa: CASSTHRGDGYTF

j_call: TRBJ1-4
d_call: TRBD1
clone_size: once
v_call: TRBV28
cdr3_nt: TGTGCCAGCACTTATGGGGGGACAGTGGGCACGGAGAATGAAAAACTGTTTTTT
cdr3_aa: CASTYGGTVGTENEKLFF

j_call: TRBJ1-5
d_call: NA
clone_size: NA
v_call: TRBV6-1
cdr3_nt: TGTGCCAGCAGTGAATGGACACCCCATCAGCCCCAGCATTTT
cdr3_aa: CASSEWTPHQPQHF

j_call: TRBJ1-5
d_call: NA
clone_size: NA
v_call: TRBV7-8
cdr3_nt: TGTGCCAGCAGCCTAGGACAGCAGCTGTATCAGCCCCAGCATTTT
cdr3_aa: CASSLGQQLYQPQHF